The 24 T cell receptor beta chains listed next were all sequenced from one sample in a study of radiotherapy plus CTLA-4 blockade in lung cancer. This table comes from immunoSEQ multiplex PCR, and its TCRdb copy is limited to in-frame clones, with some not included. The sample lists approximately 110,000 clones, approximately 77% seen once, with 3.3% in the top ten. The sequencing used peripheral blood, collected from a patient treated with radiotherapy plus ipilimumab. These receptors were taken from a human donor with non-small cell lung cancer that progressed on radiotherapy plus ipilimumab. Some clones in this sample may be carry-over from other donors' samples.

The gene calls are TRBV6-5 and TRBJ2-1, with 9 bases fitting TRBD2. The CDR3 totals 15 residues. Trimming removed 4 bases from V and 5 bases from J; junction bases left unmatched: 6. Germline loops: CDR1 MNHEY, CDR2 SVGAGI. CDR3 residues: CASSFGPSGNNEQFF. CDR3 in DNA: TGTGCCAGCAGTTTTGGACCTAGCGGGAACAATGAGCAGTTCTTC.

This chain connects TRBV7-8 to TRBJ1-2, with 9 nucleotides matching TRBD1. J was trimmed by 4 bases and V by 1 base; bases with no gene match: 4. Germline CDR1 and CDR2: SGHVS and FQNEAQ. This CDR3 has 15 amino acids. CDR3 amino acids: CASSLGTGGIYGYTF. CDR3 DNA sequence: TGTGCCAGCAGCTTAGGAACAGGGGGCATCTATGGCTACACCTTC.

This clone was seen more than once but under ten times. This chain connects TRBV7-6 to TRBJ1-1, with a weak D call TRBD1 (5 bases). The germline gives CDR1 SGHVS, CDR2 FNYEAQ. The CDR3 totals 15 residues. Trimming left V 1 base short and J 1 base short, with 10 bases between. The CDR3 nucleotides are TGTGCCAGCAGCTTAGTTGCAGGGACGAACACTGAAGCTTTCTTT. Amino acid sequence: CASSLVAGTNTEAFF.

This clone is medium-sized in the sample. This chain connects TRBV7-2 to TRBJ1-4; 7 bases are shared with TRBD1. CDR1 and CDR2 (germline): SGHTA, FQGNSA. CDR3 length: 15 residues. The trim removed 4 bases at V and 7 bases at J, leaving 9 bases unmatched. The CDR3 loop is CASSSRQGEFEKLFF. The CDR3, as DNA: TGTGCCAGCAGCTCCCGACAGGGAGAGTTTGAAAAACTGTTTTTT.

J is TRBJ2-5 and V is TRBV5-1; D gene unclear. The CDR3 consists of 15 residues. With 3 bases removed from V and 4 bases from J, the gap between germline ends came to 16 bases. Per the germline V gene, CDR1 is SGHRS and CDR2 is YFSETQ. The chain's CDR3 is CASSYVWGPRETQYF. Written as DNA, the CDR3 is TGCGCCAGCAGCTATGTATGGGGTCCAAGAGAGACCCAGTACTTC.

The gene calls are TRBV7-6 and TRBJ1-1; 10 bases match TRBD1. Germline-derived CDR1 and CDR2 are SGHVS and FNYEAQ. The CDR3 extends over 16 amino acids. Trimming cost V 1 base and J 4 bases; bases outside gene matches: 6. CDR3 sequence (DNA): TGTGCCAGCAGCTTAGGGGGGACAGGGGCTCTCACTGAAGCTTTCTTT. Amino acid sequence: CASSLGGTGALTEAFF.

This clone was observed a handful of times. The genes are TRBV19 and TRBJ1-3; no clear D gene. With 5 bases removed from V and 0 bases from J, the gap between germline ends came to 11 bases. The germline CDR1 and CDR2 sequences are LNHDA and SQIVND (reference sequence). This CDR3 comprises 15 residues. CDR3 region: CASSPTPYSGNTIYF. The CDR3 DNA is TGTGCCAGTAGTCCCACGCCCTACTCTGGAAACACCATATATTTT. Using reference TRBV19 and TRBJ1-3 for the parts outside the CDR3, the full variable domain is DGGITQSPKYLFRKEGQNVTLSCEQNLNHDAMYWYRQDPGQGLRLIYYSQIVNDFQKGDIAEGYSVSREKKESFPLTVTSAQKNPTAFYLCASSPTPYSGNTIYFGEGSWLTVV.

This clone was picked up one time. The rearrangement joins TRBV5-1 to TRBJ1-4; D gene uncertain. Germline CDR1 SGHRS, CDR2 YFSETQ. This CDR3 spans 14 amino acids. V shed 4 bases and J shed 2 bases, with 9 bases lying between them. CDR3 nucleotides: TGCGCCAGCAGCCCCGGTCCGACTAATGAAAAACTGTTTTTT. It codes for CASSPGPTNEKLFF.

This clone was seen ten or more times. Written as DNA, the CDR3 is TGTGCCATCACAGGGGGCGACGGCACTGAAGCTTTCTTT. It is translated as CAITGGDGTEAFF. This chain connects TRBV7-9 to TRBJ1-1; 9 bases align to TRBD1. Trimming removed 10 bases from V and 4 bases from J; junction bases left unmatched: 7. CDR3 size: 13 residues. Germline V lookup: CDR1 SEHNR, CDR2 FQNEAQ (reference sequence).

On this clone itself: Since no conserved phenylalanine or tryptophan closes the CDR3, a read error is the likely cause. V is TRBV4-1 and J is TRBJ1-5, with TRBD1 identical over 7 bases. Germline lookup yields CDR1 MGHRA and CDR2 YSYEKL. CDR3 length: 13 amino acids. The CDR3 DNA follows: TGCGCCAGCAGCCGACAGGGTTATCAGCCTCAGCATCTT. Its translation is CASSRQGYQPQHL.

The chain couples TRBV6-4 to TRBJ1-1; a possible D gene is TRBD1 (6 bases). CDR3 length equals 16 residues. Germline CDR1 reads MRHNA; CDR2 reads SNTAGT. V lost 4 bases and J lost 3, with 18 bases in between. The CDR3 DNA is TGTGCCAGCAGTGGAAAGGGGGGAGGTCTGGACACTGAAGCTTTCTTT. Translation gives CASSGKGGGLDTEAFF.

The chain has TRBV5-6 and TRBJ1-2; D unclear. CDR1 SGHDT and CDR2 YYEEEE come from the germline V gene. The V gene lost 0 bases and the J gene lost 3 bases, with 3 bases spanning the gap. The CDR3 spans 12 residues. The CDR3 DNA is TGTGCCAGCAGCTTGGAGTACTATGGCTACACCTTC. The encoded protein is CASSLEYYGYTF.

This sequence joins TRBV11-2 and TRBJ2-1, with 8 bases matching TRBD2. CDR1 and CDR2 (germline): SGHAT, FQNNGV. The CDR3 extends over 15 amino acids. Trimming at V came to 4 bases and at J to 5 bases, leaving 7 bases not matched to a gene. CDR3 sequence reads: CASSSVAGPNNEQFF. The CDR3 bases are TGTGCCAGCAGCTCCGTAGCGGGGCCGAACAATGAGCAGTTCTTC. Full variable domain (outside the CDR3, taken from reference TRBV11-2 and TRBJ2-1): EAGVAQSPRYKIIEKRQSVAFWCNPISGHATLYWYQQILGQGPKLLIQFQNNGVVDDSQLPKDRFSAERLKGVDSTLKIQPAKLEDSAVYLCASSSVAGPNNEQFFGPGTRLTVL.

The V and J genes are TRBV4-3 and TRBJ2-5; the D gene is possibly TRBD1 (6 bases). This CDR3 has 13 residues. V was shortened by 4 bases and J by 7 bases, with 13 bases between the two germline ends. Germline V CDR1 and CDR2: LGHNA, YSLEER. CDR3 bases: TGCGCCAGCAGCCGGACCGCACAGGGGACCCAGTACTTC. Protein product: CASSRTAQGTQYF.

V and J are TRBV2 and TRBJ1-4; 9 nucleotides align to TRBD1. With V trimmed by 5 bases and J by 8 bases, 6 bases remained unmatched. CDR1 and CDR2 (germline): SNHLY, FYNNEI. The CDR3 loop spans 14 amino acids. The CDR3, as DNA: TGTGCCAGCAGTTACAGGGGGCTTCTCGAAAAACTGTTTTTT. Translated, it gives CASSYRGLLEKLFF.

CDR3 protein: CASSLAGTGRGMDTQYF. The CDR3 DNA is TGTGCCAGCAGCTTAGCCGGGACAGGGAGAGGAATGGATACGCAGTATTTT. The V call is TRBV7-3, the J call TRBJ2-3, with 9 bases matching TRBD1. Germline V gives CDR1 SGHTA, CDR2 FQGTGA. With 2 bases clipped from V and 6 bases from J, the junction kept 12 bases outside the gene matches. CDR3 size: 17 residues. The entire variable domain, with the rest obtained from reference TRBV7-3 and TRBJ2-3, is as follows: GAGVSQTPSNKVTEKGKYVELRCDPISGHTALYWYRQSLGQGPEFLIYFQGTGAADDSGLPNDRFFAVRPEGSVSTLKIQRTERGDSAVYLCASSLAGTGRGMDTQYFGPGTRLTVL.

The V call is TRBV6-5, the J call TRBJ2-1; D is undetermined. CDR1 MNHEY and CDR2 SVGAGI come from the germline V gene. The CDR3 is 11 amino acids. The V end was cut by 5 bases, the J end by 2 bases, with 1 base between. The CDR3 loop is CASSPYNEQFF. The CDR3 DNA is TGTGCCAGCAGTCCCTACAATGAGCAGTTCTTC.

The V and J genes are TRBV5-1 and TRBJ2-6, with 7 bases that match TRBD2. Trimming cost V 4 bases and J 4 bases; bases outside gene matches: 5. There are 15 residues in the CDR3. Germline values: CDR1 SGHRS, CDR2 YFSETQ. The CDR3 protein is CASSGRDAGANVLTF. The CDR3 DNA follows: TGCGCCAGCAGCGGGAGGGATGCCGGGGCCAACGTCCTGACTTTC. Drawing the rest from reference TRBV5-1 and TRBJ2-6, the complete variable domain is KAGVTQTPRYLIKTRGQQVTLSCSPISGHRSVSWYQQTPGQGLQFLFEYFSETQRNKGNFPGRFSGRQFSNSRSEMNVSTLELGDSALYLCASSGRDAGANVLTFGAGSRLTVL.

This sequence joins TRBV18 and TRBJ2-7, with 9 bases lining up with TRBD1. The CDR3 loop spans 14 amino acids. Losses at the gene ends were 3 bases for V and 4 bases for J; bases not matched to a gene: 4. Germline V CDR1 and CDR2: KGHSH, LQKENI. The DNA of the CDR3 is TGTGCCAGCTCACCCTGGGACAGGGTTTACGAGCAGTACTTC. It specifies CASSPWDRVYEQYF.

The chain carries TRBV27 and TRBJ2-7, with D perhaps TRBD1 (6 bases). The CDR3 extends over 16 amino acids. Germline loops: CDR1 MNHEY, CDR2 SMNVEV (reference sequence). Trimming left V 3 bases short and J 3 bases short, with 18 bases between. Written as DNA, the CDR3 is TGTGCCAGCAGTTTGGGGGCAGGGGTATCGGTCTACGAGCAGTACTTC. Amino acid sequence: CASSLGAGVSVYEQYF.

The J gene is TRBJ2-2, the V gene TRBV18, with D perhaps assigned TRBD1 or TRBD2 (5 bases each). The CDR3 covers 15 residues. The germline gives CDR1 KGHSH, CDR2 LQKENI. With 0 bases removed from V and 6 bases from J, the gap between germline ends came to 11 bases. The CDR3 reads CASSPPVPGPGELFF. CDR3 sequence (DNA): TGTGCCAGCTCACCACCGGTGCCGGGACCCGGGGAGCTGTTTTTT.

V usage is TRBV5-6 and J usage is TRBJ1-4; a weak D match, TRBD1 (6 bases). Trimming pared 1 base from V and 8 bases from J, leaving 15 bases between. The germline V gene has CDR1 SGHDT and CDR2 YYEEEE. This CDR3 has 15 amino acids. CDR3 region: CASSLPGGGGEKLFF. CDR3 in DNA: TGTGCCAGCAGCTTGCCCGGAGGGGGGGGCGAAAAACTGTTTTTT. Filled out from reference TRBV5-6 and TRBJ1-4, the complete variable domain reads DAGVTQSPTHLIKTRGQQVTLRCSPKSGHDTVSWYQQALGQGPQFIFQYYEEEERQRGNFPDRFSGHQFPNYSSELNVNALLLGDSALYLCASSLPGGGGEKLFFGSGTQLSVL.

This clone was recorded a few times. The rearrangement links TRBV5-4 to TRBJ2-3, with TRBD1 matching 10 bases. The CDR3 is 13 residues long. Trimming at V came to 4 bases and at J to 11 bases, leaving 7 bases not matched to a gene. CDR1 and CDR2 (germline): SGHNT, YYREEE (reference sequence). The chain's CDR3 is CASSMDRGTKQYF. In DNA, the CDR3 is TGTGCCAGCAGCATGGACAGGGGGACAAAGCAGTATTTT.

This clone was counted once. This chain joins TRBV19 and TRBJ2-1; 8 positions agree with TRBD2. The V gene's germline CDR1 is LNHDA and CDR2 SQIVND (reference sequence). The J segment lost 8 bases and the V segment lost 4 bases, leaving 16 bases of the junction unmatched. The CDR3 runs 17 residues. In DNA, the CDR3 is TGTGCCAGTAGTACCCCTCCCGGGACTAGGCGATTTTATGAGCAGTTCTTC. This translates into CASSTPPGTRRFYEQFF.